There are a few counts of the clone carrying this TCR beta chain. The antigen remains unidentified. The CDR3 covers 16 residues. cDNA reverse transcribed from extracted RNA served as the sequencing template. Profiling relied on immunoSEQ multiplex PCR, and the TCRdb table lists in-frame clones only, not all of them. The repertoire holds around 97,000 clones, with roughly 50% as singletons. This entry comes from a study of CD8+ T cells in alopecia areata. Points from the study as a whole: An increase in clonality over normal scalp was evident in lesional scalp, especially alopecia totalis/universalis. In scalp samples, resident alphabeta T cells of normal skin are also sequenced. Clarity of TCR sharing across patients fell short of that in mice, possibly HLA-related.

PBMC-derived CD4+ and CD8+ T cells were sorted. This TCR was recovered from a human donor in good health. V usage is TRBV21-1 and J usage is TRBJ2-4; no check of the table's D call, TRBD1, against the DNA was made. TRBV21-1 is a pseudogene. The material sequenced was CD4+ T cells sorted from blood. The CDR3 sequence is CASSNGTGDAKNIQYF. The CDR3 nucleotides are TGTGCCAGCAGCAACGGGACAGGGGACGCCAAAAACATTCAGTACTTC.